This TCR beta chain was identified during a study of beta chain features in type 1 diabetes. Study results and caveats: Significant though moderate, a shortening of TCRB CDR3s appeared in all four CD4+ subsets of Type 1 diabetes patients. VDJ junctions sequenced from type 1 diabetes patients showed fewer insertions and more deletions.

CDR3 length: 13 amino acids. Trimming left V 3 bases short and J 10 bases short, with 16 bases between. CDR1 is SGHTA and CDR2 is FQGNSA in the germline V gene. Researchers reported sorting CD4+ naive, central memory, regulatory and stem cell-like memory cells via CD45RO/CCR7/CD25/CD127/CD95/CD27. Expressed TCRB transcripts were sequenced, since all the RNA that had been isolated was reverse transcribed. Assay: immunoSEQ multiplex PCR; the TCRdb copy retains only in-frame clones and omits some. The sample lists hundreds of thousands of clones; around 16% were seen once. This clone appeared a few times. Its antigen is as yet unknown.

This chain links TRBV7-2 with TRBJ2-7; D is ambiguous. This sequence was found in a man younger than 35 with type 1 diabetes. The sequenced sample consisted of naive CD4+ T cells from blood. The CDR3 spells CASSFGSLAGQYF. CDR3 sequence (DNA): TGTGCCAGCAGCTTTGGTTCTCTGGCAGGACAGTACTTC.